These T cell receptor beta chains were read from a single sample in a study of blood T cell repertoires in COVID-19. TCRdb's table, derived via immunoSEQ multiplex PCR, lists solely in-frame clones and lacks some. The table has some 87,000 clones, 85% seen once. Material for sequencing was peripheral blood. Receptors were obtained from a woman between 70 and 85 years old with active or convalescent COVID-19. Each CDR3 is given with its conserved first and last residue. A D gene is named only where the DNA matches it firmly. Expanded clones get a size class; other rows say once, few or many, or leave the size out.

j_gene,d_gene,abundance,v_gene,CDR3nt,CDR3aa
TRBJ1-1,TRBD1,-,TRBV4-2,TGTGCCAGCAGCGGGGGTCAGGGGGCCTTGAGGACTGAAGCTTTCTTT,CASSGGQGALRTEAFF
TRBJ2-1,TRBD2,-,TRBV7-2,TGTGCCAGCAGCCCCCTAATGGCGGGGGGTTGGAATGAGCAGTTCTTC,CASSPLMAGGWNEQFF
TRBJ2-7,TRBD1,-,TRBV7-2,TGTGCCAGCAGCTTACAACCTGGGACAGTCTCCTACGAGCAGTACTTC,CASSLQPGTVSYEQYF
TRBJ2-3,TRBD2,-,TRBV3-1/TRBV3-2,TGTGCCAGCAGCGGAGGGACTAGCGGGGGGGCTAGGGCAGATACGCAGTATTTT,CASSGGTSGGARADTQYF
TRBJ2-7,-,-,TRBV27,TGTGCCAGCACCAGCCCCCCGGCGGCAGCGCGCTTGGACGAGCAGTACTTC,CASTSPPAAARLDEQYF
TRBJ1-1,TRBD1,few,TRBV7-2,TGTGCCAGCAGCCCCGGACAGGGCGCTATCTTT,CASSPGQGAIF
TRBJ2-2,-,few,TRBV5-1,TGCGCCAGCAGCTTGTCAGCGATTAACACCGGGGAGCTGTTTTTT,CASSLSAINTGELFF
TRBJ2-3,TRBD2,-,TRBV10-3,TGTGCCATCAGTGCGTCTAGCGGGGGGTCCGCCCCGAGGGCGCAGTATTTT,CAISASSGGSAPRAQYF
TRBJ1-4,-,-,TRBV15,TGTGCCACCAGCAGAGATGTTAGGGAGGAGGCCCATGAAAAACTGTTTTTT,CATSRDVREEAHEKLFF
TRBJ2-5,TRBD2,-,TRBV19,TGTGCCAGTAGTGCTAGCGGGGGGGCCTCAGAGACCCAGTACTTC,CASSASGGASETQYF
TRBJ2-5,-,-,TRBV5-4,TGTGCCAGCAGCTTGGCCTCTAGCAAGGAGACCCAGTACTTC,CASSLASSKETQYF
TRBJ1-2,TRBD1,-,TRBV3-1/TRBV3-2,TGTGCCAGCAGCCAATCAAGGGACAGCCCTGGCTACACCTTC,CASSQSRDSPGYTF
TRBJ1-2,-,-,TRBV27,TGTGCCAGCAGCCCACGCTTGACAGAAAAAAATGGCTACACCTTC,CASSPRLTEKNGYTF
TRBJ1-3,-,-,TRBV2,TGTGCCAGCAGGGGGGGTAACTCTGGAAACACCATATATTTT,CASRGGNSGNTIYF
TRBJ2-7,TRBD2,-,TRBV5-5,TGTGCCAGCAGCTTACTGACTAGCGCGAGCTCCTACGAGCAGTACTTC,CASSLLTSASSYEQYF
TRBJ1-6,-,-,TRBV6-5,TGTGCCAGCACCGGGACAAATTCCTATAATTCACCCCTCCACTTT,CASTGTNSYNSPLHF
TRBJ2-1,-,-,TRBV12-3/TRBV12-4,TGTGCCAGCAGTCCCTTCCTTGAGCAGTTCTTC,CASSPFLEQFF
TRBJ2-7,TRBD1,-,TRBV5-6,TGTGCCAGCAGCTTGCGAGGACAGGGGTCCTACGAGCAGTACTTC,CASSLRGQGSYEQYF
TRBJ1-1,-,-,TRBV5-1,TGCGCCAGCAGCTTGGGGGCCGGTGTGGACACTGAAGCTTTCTTT,CASSLGAGVDTEAFF
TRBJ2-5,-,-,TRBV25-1,TGTGCCAGCAGTGGGCCCGCACGCGAGACCCAGTACTTC,CASSGPARETQYF
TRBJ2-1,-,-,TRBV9,TGTGCCAGCAGCCGACAGGAGGAGCAGTTCTTC,CASSRQEEQFF
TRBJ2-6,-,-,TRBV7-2,TGTGCCAGCAGCCCGGGGTTCCGCTCTGGGGCCAACGTCCTGACTTTC,CASSPGFRSGANVLTF
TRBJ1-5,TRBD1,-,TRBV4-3,TGCGCCAGCAGCCTTGGACAGGATCAGCCCCAGCATTTT,CASSLGQDQPQHF